The clone carrying this T cell receptor beta chain was counted at least ten times. These data come from a study of T-cell reconstitution after alpha-beta-depleted transplantation in children. Unique molecular identifiers featured in how the TCRbeta library was prepared. TCRdb re-called the PCR reads with MiXCR, one entry per CDR3 protein. The sample has 200,000 to 250,000 distinct CDR3 sequences; approximately 9.7% are singletons. This CDR3 has 14 residues. Germline V gene sequence: CDR1 KGHSH, CDR2 LQKENI. Trimming shortened V by 3 bases and J by 0 bases, and 9 bases separated the two germline ends. The starting material was PBMCs from the stem cell graft donor, obtained from the stem cell graft. The TCR comes from a human donor who donated a stem cell graft to a child with SCID. The V gene is TRBV18, the J gene TRBJ2-7; D is perhaps TRBD1 (5 bases). DNA of the CDR3: TGTGCCAGCTCACCGACAGCCAGCTCCTACGAGCAGTACTTC. Encoded protein: CASSPTASSYEQYF.